The 2 T cell receptor beta chains reported below all come from one sample, sequenced in a study of cytomegalovirus exposure and HLA in healthy donors (dated by TCRdb to the late 2010s). Receptor libraries were prepared by the immunoSEQ multiplex PCR assay. The multiplex PCR relied on a mix of 60 forward primers for TCR Vbeta segments and 13 reverse primers for TCR Jbeta segments. Imported from immuneACCESS, the table was reduced by TCRdb to in-frame sequences with V and J called. These copies leave out some clones; in studies compared against another copy, an unresolved V gene accounts for under half, and the cause of the remainder is not known. The sample table holds approximately 190,000 clones, of which over 65% were seen once. The ten largest clones add up to 1.8% of the sample. Sequencing was performed on PBMCs. The receptors were gathered from a woman in her twenties or thirties in good health and CMV-seronegative.

This clone came up a few times. This chain links TRBV7-9 with TRBJ1-2, with D possibly being TRBD1 (6 bases). V lost 1 base and J lost 7, with 10 bases in between. The CDR3 sequence is 13 residues long. The germline V gene encodes CDR1 SEHNR and CDR2 FQNEAQ (reference sequence). The CDR3 protein is CASSLEQGRGYTF. For the CDR3, the DNA is TGTGCCAGCAGCTTAGAACAGGGACGTGGCTACACCTTC.

V gene TRBV5-4 combines with J gene TRBJ1-1; D perhaps matches TRBD1 (6 bases). CDR1 SGHNT and CDR2 YYREEE come from the germline V gene (reference sequence). V was cut by 1 base and J by 3 bases, with 10 bases left in between. The CDR3 runs 14 residues. In DNA, the CDR3 is TGTGCCAGCAGCTTGCGAGGGGGTGACACTGAAGCTTTCTTT. Its protein product is CASSLRGGDTEAFF.